The 26 T cell receptor beta chains below come from one sample, sequenced in a study of human T cells and chemical hapten exposure. MiXCR, run by TCRdb on the RACE reads, gives a single entry per CDR3 protein. The sample lists about 190,000 distinct CDR3 sequences; 20% to 25% were seen once. The sample's time point: patch test 3, about 24 weeks after DPC sensitization. Treatment denoted: therapeutic diphenylcyclopropenone sensitization with weekly scalp DPC. The source material was whole blood, sampled in connection with sensitization to the hapten diphenylcyclopropenone (DPC). The receptors shown here come from a woman aged 40-49 years with alopecia areata. Some clones in this sample may be carry-over from other donors' samples.

The table lists this clonotype with a few counts. The chain carries TRBV29-1 and TRBJ2-7; D gene uncertain. CDR3 length: 12 amino acids. The V and J ends lost 7 bases and 6 bases respectively, with 16 bases between them. Germline CDR1 is SQVTM and CDR2 is ANQGSEA. CDR3 sequence (DNA): TGCAGCGCCATAACAGAGTCCGGCGAGCAGTACTTC. This encodes CSAITESGEQYF.

V gene TRBV27 combines with J gene TRBJ2-7, with 8 bases identical to TRBD1. The germline gives CDR1 MNHEY, CDR2 SMNVEV (reference sequence). Losses at the gene ends were 4 bases for V and 7 bases for J; bases not matched to a gene: 3. The CDR3 length is 12 residues. The CDR3 DNA reads as TGTGCCAGCAGTTCAGGGGGCAGAGAGCAGTACTTC. It encodes CASSSGGREQYF.

V and J are TRBV7-3 and TRBJ2-5; TRBD2 matches at 12 bases. Trimming took 1 base from V and 4 from J; bases not matched to a gene: 10. The germline V gene encodes CDR1 SGHTA and CDR2 FQGTGA. The CDR3 consists of 18 residues. Here the CDR3 DNA reads TGTGCCAGCAGCTTAAGGGCTAGCGGGAGGGCCTGGGGAGAGACCCAGTACTTC. Translating it yields CASSLRASGRAWGETQYF.

This chain connects TRBV18 to TRBJ2-7; 13 bases are shared with TRBD2. Per the germline V gene, CDR1 is KGHSH and CDR2 is LQKENI. This CDR3 has 13 amino acids. Trimming at V came to 3 bases and at J to 13 bases, leaving 6 bases not matched to a gene. The CDR3: CASSPGTSGDYYF. DNA for the CDR3: TGTGCCAGCTCACCCGGGACTAGCGGGGACTACTACTTC.

This clonotype was counted at least ten times. The rearrangement joins TRBV5-5 to TRBJ1-2, with 7 bases lining up with TRBD1. Trimming removed 4 bases from V and 5 bases from J; junction bases left unmatched: 5. Looked up from germline, CDR1 is SGHKS and CDR2 is YYEKEE (reference sequence). The CDR3 length is 13 residues. CDR3 in amino acids: CASSTQGNYGYTF. CDR3 in DNA: TGTGCCAGCAGCACACAGGGGAATTATGGCTACACCTTC.

This clonotype was picked up a small number of times. The chain employs TRBV6-5 and TRBJ1-1, with 10 bases lining up with TRBD1. Germline V lookup: CDR1 MNHEY, CDR2 SVGAGI. Germline trimming cut 6 bases from V and 10 bases from J; bases unmatched to any gene: 11. This CDR3 contains 14 residues. The chain's CDR3 is CASRQLRDRGSAFF. Here the CDR3 DNA reads TGTGCCAGCAGGCAGCTCCGGGACAGGGGTTCAGCTTTCTTT.

The chain has TRBV7-2 and TRBJ2-7, with D possibly matching TRBD2 (6 bases). From germline, CDR1 is SGHTA and CDR2 FQGNSA. The CDR3 sequence is 14 residues long. Trimming shortened V by 3 bases and J by 3 bases, and 12 bases separated the two germline ends. The DNA of the CDR3 is TGTGCCAGCAGCTTGCTAGCGTTGAGCTACGAGCAGTACTTC. Translation gives CASSLLALSYEQYF.

This clonotype came up a few times. V and J are TRBV20-1 and TRBJ2-7; TRBD2 agrees at 11 bases. The CDR3 extends over 15 amino acids. The trim removed 2 bases at V and 2 bases at J, leaving 5 bases unmatched. Germline V gives CDR1 DFQATT, CDR2 SNEGSKA (reference sequence). CDR3 sequence (DNA): TGCAGTGCTAGACCCCTAGCGGGAGGAACCTACGAGCAGTACTTC. Its protein is CSARPLAGGTYEQYF.

This clonotype was observed a few times. The rearrangement links TRBV7-8 to TRBJ2-7, with D possibly being TRBD2 (6 bases). There are 14 residues in the CDR3. The germline gives CDR1 SGHVS, CDR2 FQNEAQ. V was pared by 2 bases and J by 3 bases, with 11 bases between. CDR3 DNA: TGTGCCAGCAGCTTAAGACTAGACGTCTACGAGCAGTACTTC. As protein: CASSLRLDVYEQYF. The full variable domain, completed using reference TRBV7-8 and TRBJ2-7, is GAGVSQSPRYKVAKRGQDVALRCDPISGHVSLFWYQQALGQGPEFLTYFQNEAQLDKSGLPSDRFFAERPEGSVSTLKIQRTQQEDSAVYLCASSLRLDVYEQYFGPGTRLTVT.

J is TRBJ2-2 and V is TRBV4-3; D gene ambiguous. The CDR3 is 17 amino acids. The V gene's germline CDR1 is LGHNA and CDR2 YSLEER. The V gene lost 0 bases and the J gene lost 6 bases, with 17 bases spanning the gap. The CDR3 is CASSQDGVTLGAGELFF. The CDR3 DNA reads as TGCGCCAGCAGCCAAGATGGGGTGACTCTTGGAGCCGGGGAGCTGTTTTTT.

This clonotype has only a few counts. The chain is built from TRBV24-1 and TRBJ2-6; D may be TRBD2 (6 bases). This CDR3 spans 16 amino acids. The V gene lost 2 bases and the J gene lost 2 bases, with 9 bases spanning the gap. The germline CDR1 and CDR2 sequences are KGHDR and SFDVKD. CDR3 DNA sequence: TGTGCCACCAGTGATTCGGGGGAGCCTGGGGCCAACGTCCTGACTTTC. It specifies CATSDSGEPGANVLTF.

This clonotype turned up a few times. The chain is built from TRBV7-2 and TRBJ2-1; D gene uncertain. The CDR3 is 11 amino acids. Trimming left V 3 bases short and J 9 bases short, with 6 bases between. Germline loops: CDR1 SGHTA, CDR2 FQGNSA. The CDR3 DNA reads as TGTGCCAGCAGCTTGATGAGTGAGCAGTTCTTC. Translated: CASSLMSEQFF.

The CDR3 here is CASRRPNYGYTF. In DNA, the CDR3 is TGTGCCAGCAGAAGACCCAACTATGGCTACACCTTC. The chain combines TRBV6-2 or TRBV6-3 with TRBJ1-2; no clear D gene. Deletions cut 6 bases from V and 2 bases from J, with 7 bases between. This CDR3 has 12 residues. Germline assignment: CDR1 MNHEY and CDR2 SVGEGT.

This clonotype was counted a few times. This rearrangement joins TRBV6-5 to TRBJ2-7, with D possibly matching TRBD2 (6 bases). V was pared by 5 bases and J by 4 bases, with 18 bases between. This CDR3 is 15 amino acids long. The V gene's germline CDR1 is MNHEY and CDR2 SVGAGI. CDR3 sequence: CASSTGTHAIYEQYF. As DNA, the CDR3 is TGTGCCAGCAGTACCGGGACTCATGCTATTTACGAGCAGTACTTC.

The chain has TRBV7-2 and TRBJ2-1, with 11 bases matching TRBD2. V was pared by 5 bases and J by 8 bases, with 8 bases of the junction left unmatched. Germline V CDR1 and CDR2: SGHTA, FQGNSA. CDR3 length: 15 residues. DNA of the CDR3: TGTGCCAGCAGCCCGACTAGCGGGATAACGTATGAGCAGTTCTTC. Translating it yields CASSPTSGITYEQFF.

The chain uses TRBV5-8 and TRBJ1-2; a weak D match, TRBD1 (6 bases). There are 16 residues in the CDR3. Trimming left V 4 bases short and J 7 bases short, with 23 bases between. Looked up from germline, CDR1 is SGHTS and CDR2 is YDEGEE. This chain's CDR3 is CASSRTPGQLSGGYTF. CDR3 DNA sequence: TGTGCCAGCAGCCGCACCCCCGGACAGCTTAGTGGTGGCTACACCTTC.

The chain recombines TRBV4-1 with TRBJ2-1, with a weak D call TRBD1 (5 bases). V shed 0 bases and J shed 4 bases, with 10 bases lying between them. This CDR3 comprises 15 residues. Per germline, CDR1 MGHRA and CDR2 YSYEKL. CDR3: CASSQERRTYNEQFF. DNA for the CDR3: TGCGCCAGCAGCCAAGAGAGGCGGACATACAATGAGCAGTTCTTC.

The CDR3 region has the DNA TGCAGCGTTGAAATAGAGGGCCGGTACGAGCAGTACTTC. This codes for CSVEIEGRYEQYF. The V and J genes are TRBV29-1 and TRBJ2-7; D may be TRBD2 (5 bases). V was clipped by 2 bases and J by 4 bases, with 12 bases between them. The germline CDR1 and CDR2 sequences are SQVTM and ANQGSEA. The CDR3 length is 13 residues.

Ten or more counts support this clonotype. J is TRBJ2-3 and V is TRBV19; D is perhaps TRBD2 (5 bases). The CDR3 has 15 amino acids. Trimming pared 1 base from V and 2 bases from J, leaving 10 bases between. Germline CDR1 and CDR2: LNHDA and SQIVND (reference sequence). The CDR3 coding sequence is TGTGCCAGTAGTATAGGGACTCGTGCCACAGATACGCAGTATTTT. It codes for CASSIGTRATDTQYF.

This clonotype was recorded a few times. The CDR3 region has the DNA TGTGCCAGCAGTCGGACAGGAGCCTATCAGCCCCAGCATTTT. Protein sequence: CASSRTGAYQPQHF. The chain is built from TRBV27 and TRBJ1-5, with TRBD1 matching 7 bases. V was pared by 5 bases and J by 5 bases, with 6 bases of the junction left unmatched. CDR1 is MNHEY, CDR2 SMNVEV, per germline (reference sequence). The CDR3 sequence is 14 residues long.

This clonotype was found a few times. At one boundary the junction diverges from the germline segment, which might be a read error. V usage is TRBV20-1 and J usage is TRBJ2-2, with 8 bases fitting TRBD1. This CDR3 region has 14 residues. Germline values: CDR1 DFQATT, CDR2 SNEGSKA (reference sequence). The CDR3 region has the DNA TGCAGTGCTAGATCCTCAGGGGGCACCGAGGAGCTGTTTTTT. Translated, it gives CSARSSGGTEELFF.

The V call is TRBV6-2 or TRBV6-3, the J call TRBJ1-5, with D unclear. Trimming stripped 1 base from V and 2 bases from J, with 6 bases between. This CDR3 is built from 14 residues. Germline V gene data show CDR1 as MNHEY and CDR2 as SVGEGT. Written as DNA, the CDR3 is TGTGCCAGCAGTTACTTTTGGGGCAATCAGCCCCAGCATTTT. Protein product: CASSYFWGNQPQHF.

The chain couples TRBV6-2 or TRBV6-3 to TRBJ2-1; D is possibly TRBD2 (6 bases). Germline V gives CDR1 MNHEY, CDR2 SVGEGT. V lost 10 bases and J 5 bases, leaving 12 bases between the germline ends. This CDR3 has 12 residues. The CDR3 spells CATRESHNEQFF. The CDR3 nucleotides read TGTGCCACACGGGAGTCCCACAATGAGCAGTTCTTC.

V usage is TRBV7-2 and J usage is TRBJ2-7; 14 bases line up with TRBD2. The CDR3 covers 14 residues. Germline trimming cut 5 bases from V and 6 bases from J; bases unmatched to any gene: 3. The germline CDR1 and CDR2 sequences are SGHTA and FQGNSA. CDR3 coding DNA: TGTGCCAGCAGCACGGGACTAGCGGGAGCCGAGCAGTACTTC. This gives the protein CASSTGLAGAEQYF.

This clonotype was seen a few times. This chain uses TRBV24-1 with TRBJ2-4, with D possibly being TRBD1 or TRBD2 (5 bases each). The ends were cut back, 3 bases at V and 8 bases at J, with 16 bases in the middle. The germline V gene has CDR1 KGHDR and CDR2 SFDVKD. The length of the CDR3 is 15 residues. CDR3 nucleotides: TGTGCCACCAGTGATCCTGGACAACCCGGGGACATTCAGTACTTC. Its translation: CATSDPGQPGDIQYF.

The chain's CDR3 is CATSVGTSTDTQYF. As DNA, the CDR3 is TGTGCCACCAGTGTCGGGACTAGCACAGATACGCAGTATTTT. The J gene is TRBJ2-3, the V gene TRBV24-1; maybe TRBD2 (6 bases). CDR3 length equals 14 residues. The germline gives CDR1 KGHDR, CDR2 SFDVKD. Trimming cost V 5 bases and J 0 bases, with 8 bases left between them.